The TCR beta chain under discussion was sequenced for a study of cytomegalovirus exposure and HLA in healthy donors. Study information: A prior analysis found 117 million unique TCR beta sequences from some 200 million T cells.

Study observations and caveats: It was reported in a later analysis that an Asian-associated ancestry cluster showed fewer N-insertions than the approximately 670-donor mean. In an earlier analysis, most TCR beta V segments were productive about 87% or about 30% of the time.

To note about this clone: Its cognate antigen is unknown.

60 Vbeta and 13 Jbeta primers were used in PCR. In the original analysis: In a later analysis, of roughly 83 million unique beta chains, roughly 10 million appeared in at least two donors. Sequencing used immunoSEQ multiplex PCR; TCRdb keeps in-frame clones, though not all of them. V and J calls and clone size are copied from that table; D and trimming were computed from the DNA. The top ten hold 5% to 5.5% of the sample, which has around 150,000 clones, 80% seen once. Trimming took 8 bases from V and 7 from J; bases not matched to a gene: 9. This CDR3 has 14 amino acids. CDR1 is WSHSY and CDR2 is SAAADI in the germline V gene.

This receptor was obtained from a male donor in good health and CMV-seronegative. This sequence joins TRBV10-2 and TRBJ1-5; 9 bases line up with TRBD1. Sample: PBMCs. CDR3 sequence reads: CASRGQGINQPQHF. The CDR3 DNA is TGCGCCAGCCGAGGACAGGGGATTAACCAGCCCCAGCATTTT.